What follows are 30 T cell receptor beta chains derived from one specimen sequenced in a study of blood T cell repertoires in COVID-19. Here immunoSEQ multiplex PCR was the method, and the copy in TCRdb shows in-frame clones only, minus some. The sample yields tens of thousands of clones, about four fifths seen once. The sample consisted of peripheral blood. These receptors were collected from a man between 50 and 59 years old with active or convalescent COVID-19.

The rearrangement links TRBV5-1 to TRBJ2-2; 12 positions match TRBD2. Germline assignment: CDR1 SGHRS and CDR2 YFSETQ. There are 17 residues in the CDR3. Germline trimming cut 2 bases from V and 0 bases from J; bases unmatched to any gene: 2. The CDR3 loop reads CASSLLAGGSNTGELFF. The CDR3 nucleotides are TGCGCCAGCAGCTTACTAGCGGGGGGATCGAACACCGGGGAGCTGTTTTTT.

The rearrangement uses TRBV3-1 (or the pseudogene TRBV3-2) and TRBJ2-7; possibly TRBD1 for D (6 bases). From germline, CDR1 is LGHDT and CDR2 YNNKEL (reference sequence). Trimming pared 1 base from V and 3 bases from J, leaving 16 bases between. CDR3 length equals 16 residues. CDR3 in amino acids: CASSQVNRVEVYEQYF. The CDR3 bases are TGTGCCAGCAGCCAAGTAAACAGGGTGGAAGTCTACGAGCAGTACTTC.

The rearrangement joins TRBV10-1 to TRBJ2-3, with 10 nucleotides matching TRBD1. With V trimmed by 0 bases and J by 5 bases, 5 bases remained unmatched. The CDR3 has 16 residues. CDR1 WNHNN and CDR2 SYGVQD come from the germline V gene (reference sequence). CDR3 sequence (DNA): TGCGCCAGCAGTGAGTCGAGACAGGGGGCCGGAGATACGCAGTATTTT. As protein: CASSESRQGAGDTQYF.

CDR3 nucleotide sequence: TGCGCCAGCAGCTTGGACGAGGTTTCACCCCTCCACTTT. Protein sequence: CASSLDEVSPLHF. The chain carries TRBV5-1 and TRBJ1-6; no clear D. Trimming pared 0 bases from V and 9 bases from J, leaving 7 bases between. The V gene's germline CDR1 is SGHRS and CDR2 YFSETQ. The CDR3 covers 13 residues.

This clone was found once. CDR3 sequence (DNA): TGTGCCAGCAGTCCACAGGGGTTCGAGCAGTACTTC. Protein product: CASSPQGFEQYF. The chain carries TRBV12-3 or TRBV12-4 and TRBJ2-7; TRBD1 aligns across 7 bases. CDR3 size: 12 residues. V lost 5 bases and J lost 6; bases outside the gene matches: 4.

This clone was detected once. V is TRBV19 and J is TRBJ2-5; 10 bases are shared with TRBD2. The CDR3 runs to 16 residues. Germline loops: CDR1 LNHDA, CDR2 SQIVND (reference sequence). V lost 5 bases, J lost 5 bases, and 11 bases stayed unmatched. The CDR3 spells CASSPGLAAAAETQYF. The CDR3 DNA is TGTGCCAGTAGTCCCGGACTAGCGGCCGCGGCGGAGACCCAGTACTTC.

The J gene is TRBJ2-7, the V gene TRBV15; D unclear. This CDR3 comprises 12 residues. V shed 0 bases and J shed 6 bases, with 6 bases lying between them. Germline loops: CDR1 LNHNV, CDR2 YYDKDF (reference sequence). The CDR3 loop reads CATSRDSLEQYF. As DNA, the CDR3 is TGTGCCACCAGCAGAGATTCTCTCGAGCAGTACTTC.

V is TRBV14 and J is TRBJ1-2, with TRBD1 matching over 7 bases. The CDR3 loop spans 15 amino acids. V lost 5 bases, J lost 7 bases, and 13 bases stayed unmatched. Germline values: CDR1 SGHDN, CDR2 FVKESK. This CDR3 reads CASSTPDRVGAGYTF. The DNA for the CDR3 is TGTGCCAGCAGCACCCCTGACAGGGTGGGGGCTGGCTACACCTTC.

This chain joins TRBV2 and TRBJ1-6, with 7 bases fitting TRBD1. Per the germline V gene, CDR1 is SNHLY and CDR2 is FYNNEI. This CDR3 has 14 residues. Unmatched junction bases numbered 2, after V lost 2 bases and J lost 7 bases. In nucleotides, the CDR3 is TGTGCCAGCAGTGAAAGGACAGGCAATTCACCCCTCCACTTT. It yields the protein CASSERTGNSPLHF.

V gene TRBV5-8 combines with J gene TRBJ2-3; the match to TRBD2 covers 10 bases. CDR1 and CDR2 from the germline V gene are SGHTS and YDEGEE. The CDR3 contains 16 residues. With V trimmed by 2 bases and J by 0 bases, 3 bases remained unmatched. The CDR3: CASSFISGGSTDTQYF. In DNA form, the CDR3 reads TGTGCCAGCAGCTTCATTAGCGGGGGGAGCACAGATACGCAGTATTTT.

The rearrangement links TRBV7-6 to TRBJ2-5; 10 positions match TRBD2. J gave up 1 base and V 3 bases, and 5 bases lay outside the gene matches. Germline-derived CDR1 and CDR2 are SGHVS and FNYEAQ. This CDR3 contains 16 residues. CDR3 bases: TGTGCCAGCAGCTTGTTTAGCGGGGGGACCCAAGAGACCCAGTACTTC. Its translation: CASSLFSGGTQETQYF.

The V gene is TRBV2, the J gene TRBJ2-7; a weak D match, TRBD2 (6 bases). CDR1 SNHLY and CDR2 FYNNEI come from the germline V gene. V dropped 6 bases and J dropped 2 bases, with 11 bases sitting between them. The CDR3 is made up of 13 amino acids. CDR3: CASSLKRAYEQYF. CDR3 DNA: TGTGCCAGCAGCCTTAAGCGGGCCTACGAGCAGTACTTC.

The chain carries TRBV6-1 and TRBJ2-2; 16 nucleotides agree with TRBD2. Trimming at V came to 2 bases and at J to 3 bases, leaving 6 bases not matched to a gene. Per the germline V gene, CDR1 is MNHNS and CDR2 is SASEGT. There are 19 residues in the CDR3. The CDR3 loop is CASSEWGLAGGKYTGELFF. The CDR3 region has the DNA TGTGCCAGCAGTGAATGGGGACTAGCGGGGGGGAAGTACACCGGGGAGCTGTTTTTT.

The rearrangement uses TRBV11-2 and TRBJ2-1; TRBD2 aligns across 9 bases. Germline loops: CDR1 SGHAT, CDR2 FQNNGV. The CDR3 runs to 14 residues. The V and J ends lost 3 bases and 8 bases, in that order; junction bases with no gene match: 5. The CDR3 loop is CASSFSRGGYEQFF. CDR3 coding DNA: TGTGCCAGCAGCTTCTCGCGGGGGGGGTATGAGCAGTTCTTC.

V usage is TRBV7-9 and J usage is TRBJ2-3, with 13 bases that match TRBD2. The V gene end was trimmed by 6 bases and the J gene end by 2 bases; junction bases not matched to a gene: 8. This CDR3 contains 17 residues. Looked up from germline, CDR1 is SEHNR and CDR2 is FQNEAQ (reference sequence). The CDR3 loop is CASSSKTSGGYTDTQYF. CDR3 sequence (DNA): TGTGCCAGCAGTTCAAAGACTAGCGGGGGGTACACAGATACGCAGTATTTT.

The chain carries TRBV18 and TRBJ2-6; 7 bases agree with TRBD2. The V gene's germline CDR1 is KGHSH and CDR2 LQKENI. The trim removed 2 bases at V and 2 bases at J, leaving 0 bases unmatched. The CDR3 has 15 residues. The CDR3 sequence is CASSPGRAGANVLTF. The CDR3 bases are TGTGCCAGCTCACCAGGGAGGGCTGGGGCCAACGTCCTGACTTTC.

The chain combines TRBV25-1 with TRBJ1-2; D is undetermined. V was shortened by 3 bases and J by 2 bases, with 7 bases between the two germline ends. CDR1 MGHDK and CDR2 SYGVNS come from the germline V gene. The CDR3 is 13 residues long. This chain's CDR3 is CASSDWRNYGYTF. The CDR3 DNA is TGTGCCAGCAGTGATTGGCGGAACTATGGCTACACCTTC.

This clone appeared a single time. This CDR3 is CAWSVVQTGNSPLHF. For the CDR3, the DNA is TGTGCCTGGAGTGTTGTCCAGACAGGGAATTCACCCCTCCACTTT. J is TRBJ1-6 and V is TRBV30; the match to TRBD1 covers 7 bases. There are 15 residues in the CDR3. After removal of 0 bases from V and 7 bases from J, the junction contained 6 bases not matched to a gene. CDR1 is GTSNPN, CDR2 SVGIG, per germline (reference sequence).

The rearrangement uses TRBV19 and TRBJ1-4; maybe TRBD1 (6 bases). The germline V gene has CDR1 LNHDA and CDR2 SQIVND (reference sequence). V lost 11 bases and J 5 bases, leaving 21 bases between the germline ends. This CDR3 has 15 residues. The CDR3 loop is CAGLPPRDKNEKLFF. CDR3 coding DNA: TGTGCCGGATTACCCCCCCGGGACAAAAATGAAAAACTGTTTTTT.

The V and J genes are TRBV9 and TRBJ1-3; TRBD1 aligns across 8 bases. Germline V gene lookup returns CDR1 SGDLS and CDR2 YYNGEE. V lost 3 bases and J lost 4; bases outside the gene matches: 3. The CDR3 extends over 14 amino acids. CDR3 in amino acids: CASSADRAGNTIYF. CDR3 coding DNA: TGTGCCAGCAGCGCGGACAGGGCCGGAAACACCATATATTTT. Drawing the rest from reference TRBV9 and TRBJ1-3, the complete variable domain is DSGVTQTPKHLITATGQRVTLRCSPRSGDLSVYWYQQSLDQGLQFLIQYYNGEERAKGNILERFSAQQFPDLHSELNLSSLELGDSALYFCASSADRAGNTIYFGEGSWLTVV.

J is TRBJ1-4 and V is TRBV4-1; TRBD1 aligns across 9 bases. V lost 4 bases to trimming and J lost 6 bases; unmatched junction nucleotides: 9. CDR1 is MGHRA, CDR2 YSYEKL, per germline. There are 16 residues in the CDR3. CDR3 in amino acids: CASSPSGGTGYEKLFF. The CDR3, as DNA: TGCGCCAGCAGCCCCAGCGGAGGGACAGGGTATGAAAAACTGTTTTTT.

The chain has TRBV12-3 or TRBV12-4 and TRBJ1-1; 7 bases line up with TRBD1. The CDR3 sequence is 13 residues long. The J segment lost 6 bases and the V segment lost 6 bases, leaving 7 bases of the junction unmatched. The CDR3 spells CASRGGQGAEAFF. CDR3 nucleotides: TGTGCCAGCAGAGGGGGGCAGGGGGCTGAAGCTTTCTTT.

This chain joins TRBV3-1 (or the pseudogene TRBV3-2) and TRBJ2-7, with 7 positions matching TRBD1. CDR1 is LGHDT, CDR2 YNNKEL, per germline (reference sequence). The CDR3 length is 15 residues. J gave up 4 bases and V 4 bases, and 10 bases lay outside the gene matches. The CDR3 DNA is TGTGCCAGCAGCCCGACGGCAGGGGGTAAATACGAGCAGTACTTC. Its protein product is CASSPTAGGKYEQYF.

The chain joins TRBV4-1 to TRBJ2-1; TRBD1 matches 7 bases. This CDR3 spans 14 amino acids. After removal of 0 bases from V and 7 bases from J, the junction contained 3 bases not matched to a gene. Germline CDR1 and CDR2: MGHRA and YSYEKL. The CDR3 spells CASSQEGDRNEQFF. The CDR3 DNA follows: TGCGCCAGCAGCCAAGAAGGGGACAGAAATGAGCAGTTCTTC.

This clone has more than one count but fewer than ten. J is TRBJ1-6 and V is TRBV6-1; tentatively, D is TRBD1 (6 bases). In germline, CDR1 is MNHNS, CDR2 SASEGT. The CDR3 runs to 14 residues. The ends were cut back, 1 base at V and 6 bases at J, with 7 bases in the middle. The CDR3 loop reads CASSEVGGNSPLHF. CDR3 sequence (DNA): TGTGCCAGCAGTGAAGTAGGGGGTAATTCACCCCTCCACTTT.

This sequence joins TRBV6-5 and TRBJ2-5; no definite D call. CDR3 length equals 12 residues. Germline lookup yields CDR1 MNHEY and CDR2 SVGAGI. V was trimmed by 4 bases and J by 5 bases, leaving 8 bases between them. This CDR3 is CASSLSRETQYF. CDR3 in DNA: TGTGCCAGCAGTTTGTCACGGGAGACCCAGTACTTC.

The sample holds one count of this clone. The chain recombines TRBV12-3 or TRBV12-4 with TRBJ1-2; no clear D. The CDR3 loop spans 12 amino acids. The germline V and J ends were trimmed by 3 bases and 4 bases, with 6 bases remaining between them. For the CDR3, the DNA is TGTGCCAGCAGTTTTGGCAGCTATGGCTACACCTTC. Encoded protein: CASSFGSYGYTF.

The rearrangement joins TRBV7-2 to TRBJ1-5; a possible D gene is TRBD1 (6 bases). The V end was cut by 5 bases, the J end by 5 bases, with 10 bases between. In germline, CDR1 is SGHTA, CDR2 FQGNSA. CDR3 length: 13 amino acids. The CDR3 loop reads CASSINRDQPQHF. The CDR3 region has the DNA TGTGCCAGCAGCATTAACAGGGATCAGCCCCAGCATTTT. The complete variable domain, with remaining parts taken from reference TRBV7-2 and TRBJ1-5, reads GAGVSQSPSNKVTEKGKDVELRCDPISGHTALYWYRQSLGQGLEFLIYFQGNSAPDKSGLPSDRFSAERTGGSVSTLTIQRTQQEDSAVYLCASSINRDQPQHFGDGTRLSIL.

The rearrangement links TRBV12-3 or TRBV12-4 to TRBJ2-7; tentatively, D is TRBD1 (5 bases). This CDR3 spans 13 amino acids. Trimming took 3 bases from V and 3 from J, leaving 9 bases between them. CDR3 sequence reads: CASSFLDNYEQYF. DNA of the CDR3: TGTGCCAGCAGTTTTTTGGACAACTACGAGCAGTACTTC.

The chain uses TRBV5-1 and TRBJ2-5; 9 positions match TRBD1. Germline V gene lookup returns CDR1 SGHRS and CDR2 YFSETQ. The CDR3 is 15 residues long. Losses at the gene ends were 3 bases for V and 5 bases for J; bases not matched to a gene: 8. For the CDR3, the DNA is TGCGCCAGCAGCTCGGGGACAGGGTTTTTGGAGACCCAGTACTTC. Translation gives CASSSGTGFLETQYF. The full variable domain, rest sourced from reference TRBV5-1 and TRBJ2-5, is KAGVTQTPRYLIKTRGQQVTLSCSPISGHRSVSWYQQTPGQGLQFLFEYFSETQRNKGNFPGRFSGRQFSNSRSEMNVSTLELGDSALYLCASSSGTGFLETQYFGPGTRLLVL.